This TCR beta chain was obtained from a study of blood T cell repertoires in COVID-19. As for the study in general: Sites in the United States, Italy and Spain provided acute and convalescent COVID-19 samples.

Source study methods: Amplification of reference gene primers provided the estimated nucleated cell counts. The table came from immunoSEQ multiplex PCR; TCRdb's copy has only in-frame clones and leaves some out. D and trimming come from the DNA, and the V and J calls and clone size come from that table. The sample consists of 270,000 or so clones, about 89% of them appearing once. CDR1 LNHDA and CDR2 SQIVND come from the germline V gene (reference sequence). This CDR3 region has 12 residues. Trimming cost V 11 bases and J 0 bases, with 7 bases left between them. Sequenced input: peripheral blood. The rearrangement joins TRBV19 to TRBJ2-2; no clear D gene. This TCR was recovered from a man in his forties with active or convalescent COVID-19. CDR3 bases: TGTGCCGTCTCCGCGAACACCGGGGAGCTGTTTTTT. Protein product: CAVSANTGELFF.